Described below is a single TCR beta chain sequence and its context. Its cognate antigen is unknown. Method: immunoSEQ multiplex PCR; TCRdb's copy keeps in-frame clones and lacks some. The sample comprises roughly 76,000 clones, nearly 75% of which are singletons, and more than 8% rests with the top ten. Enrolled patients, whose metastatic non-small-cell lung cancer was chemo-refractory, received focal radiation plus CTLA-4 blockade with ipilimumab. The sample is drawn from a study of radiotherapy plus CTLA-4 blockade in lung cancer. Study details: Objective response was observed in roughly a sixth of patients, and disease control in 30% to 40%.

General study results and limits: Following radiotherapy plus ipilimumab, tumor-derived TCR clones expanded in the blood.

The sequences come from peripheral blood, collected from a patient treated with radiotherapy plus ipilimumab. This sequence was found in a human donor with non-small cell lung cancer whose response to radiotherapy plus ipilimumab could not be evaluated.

The DNA for the CDR3 is TGTGCCAGCAGTCGTAGCAGGGCTCCCAACACTGAAGCTTTCTTT. This encodes CASSRSRAPNTEAFF. This chain uses TRBV6-7 with TRBJ1-1; D is possibly TRBD1 (5 bases). TRBV6-7 is an ORF; its function is uncertain. This CDR3 region has 15 residues. Trimming removed 5 bases at V and 2 bases at J, with 15 bases between.